This T cell receptor (beta chain) was sequenced during a study of T-cell reconstitution after alpha-beta-depleted transplantation in children. Findings of the study overall: In patients about two months after transplant, alpha-beta T cells reportedly arose from several hundred expanded graft clones.

This clonotype was picked up many times. What it recognizes is unknown. The V end was cut by 6 bases, the J end by 5 bases, with 17 bases between. The CDR3 extends over 14 amino acids. Germline V gene data show CDR1 as MGHDK and CDR2 as SYGVNS. Unique molecular identifiers were incorporated into the prepared TCRbeta library. A single record per CDR3 protein comes from TCRdb applying MiXCR to the PCR reads. The data show a few hundred thousand distinct CDR3 sequences, with 10% to 15% seen just once and around 2.2% held by the top ten. The material was PBMCs, mostly from graft donor cells, obtained 360 days after TCRalphabeta/CD19-depleted stem cell transplant. The clonotype comes from a male patient aged 5 to 17 who had a stem cell transplant for acute myeloid leukemia, so the T cells may come from the graft donor. This chain links TRBV25-1 with TRBJ2-7, with a possible D match to TRBD1 (5 bases). The CDR3 DNA sequence: TGTGCCAGCAGCCCCGTGGTGGGGCGACACGAGCAGTACTTC. Amino acid sequence: CASSPVVGRHEQYF.